Below, 8 T cell receptor beta chains from the same sample are listed, as sequenced in a study of blood T cells in healthy people across ages (dated by TCRdb to between 2014 and 2017). Libraries came from 5' RACE. Sequencing instrument: Illumina HiSeq 2500. A second PCR of about 6 to 11 cycles was performed with a sample-barcoded 5' primer and a J-beta primer mix. In-frame beta chains were kept once TCRdb had trimmed the public reads at Q25 with fastp and called clones with MiXCR. Rows are unified per CDR3 protein, each entry keeping the most common DNA and genes. The sample table records nearly 800,000 distinct CDR3 sequences; more than 55% of these occur just once. The ten largest clones take up around 24% of the sample. The specimen sequenced was blood. The receptors were gathered from a man in his forties or fifties in good health.

In this sample, this clonotype turned up many times. The chain joins TRBV20-1 to TRBJ2-5; D not resolved. Germline V CDR1 and CDR2: DFQATT, SNEGSKA (reference sequence). CDR3 size: 12 residues. Trimming cost V 3 bases and J 3 bases, with 8 bases left between them. Written as DNA, the CDR3 is TGCAGTGCTAGCCCCACTAAAGAGACCCAGTACTTC. Translated: CSASPTKETQYF.

In DNA form, the CDR3 reads TGTGCCAGCAGCCGAAGGACAGTGAACAAAAATGAGCAGTTCTTC. Its protein product is CASSRRTVNKNEQFF. The gene calls are TRBV28 and TRBJ2-1; tentative D call: TRBD1 (6 bases). The CDR3 totals 15 residues. Germline CDR1 reads MDHEN; CDR2 reads SYDVKM. With 6 bases removed from V and 7 bases from J, the gap between germline ends came to 19 bases.

This clonotype has a single count. The chain links TRBV12-5 to TRBJ2-7; D may correspond to TRBD1 or TRBD2 (5 bases each). The last part of the DNA fits TRBJ2-5 better; the J call may be wrong. This CDR3 spans 18 amino acids. CDR1 is LGHNT and CDR2 is FRNRAP in the germline V gene. CDR3 DNA sequence: TGTGCTAGTGCCCGGAATGTTGGGGGATCTCTTCTCCAAGAGACCCAGTACTTC. This translates into CASARNVGGSLLQETQYF.

In its sample, this clonotype was seen a few times. V and J are TRBV6-1 and TRBJ1-2; D is perhaps TRBD1 (5 bases). The V end was cut by 10 bases, the J end by 7 bases, with 16 bases between. The CDR3 sequence is 12 residues long. Per the germline V gene, CDR1 is MNHNS and CDR2 is SASEGT. The CDR3 sequence is CATLLAGIGYTF. Written as DNA, the CDR3 is TGTGCCACCCTTTTGGCAGGGATTGGCTACACCTTC.

This clonotype was seen only a few times. The J gene is TRBJ2-7, the V gene TRBV4-2; no definite D call. The CDR3 covers 15 residues. Germline CDR1 is LGHNA and CDR2 is YNFKEQ. Trimming cost V 0 bases and J 3 bases, with 12 bases left between them. CDR3 sequence reads: CASSQERRRIYEQYF. The CDR3 DNA reads as TGTGCCAGCAGCCAAGAAAGGAGACGAATCTACGAGCAGTACTTC.

This clonotype showed up just a few times. The chain uses TRBV12-3 or TRBV12-4 and TRBJ2-3, with D tentatively TRBD1 (5 bases). V shed 3 bases and J shed 1 base, with 11 bases lying between them. This CDR3 region has 15 residues. The CDR3 sequence: CASSFGARGTDTQYF. The CDR3 DNA sequence: TGTGCCAGCAGTTTTGGGGCGCGTGGCACAGATACGCAGTATTTT.

The CDR3 nucleotides are TGTGCCAGCAGCCAAGAATGGCAGGGGGCCGGTACTAACTATGGCTACACCTTC. It codes for CASSQEWQGAGTNYGYTF. V is TRBV4-2 and J is TRBJ1-2; 8 nucleotides line up with TRBD1. The V gene end was trimmed by 0 bases and the J gene end by 0 bases; junction bases not matched to a gene: 9. Germline V gene lookup returns CDR1 LGHNA and CDR2 YNFKEQ. The CDR3 totals 18 residues.

J is TRBJ1-2 and V is TRBV7-9; possibly TRBD1 for D (5 bases). The V and J ends lost 3 bases and 4 bases respectively, with 24 bases between them. The CDR3 is 18 residues long. CDR1 and CDR2 (germline): SEHNR, FQNEAQ (reference sequence). In nucleotides, the CDR3 is TGTGCCAGCAGCTTCGGGGTCGTTCCGACAGACAAGGGCTATGGCTACACCTTC. Encoded protein: CASSFGVVPTDKGYGYTF. Full variable domain (rest looked up from reference TRBV7-9 and TRBJ1-2): DTGVSQNPRHKITKRGQNVTFRCDPISEHNRLYWYRQTLGQGPEFLTYFQNEAQLEKSRLLSDRFSAERPKGSFSTLEIQRTEQGDSAMYLCASSFGVVPTDKGYGYTFGSGTRLTVV.